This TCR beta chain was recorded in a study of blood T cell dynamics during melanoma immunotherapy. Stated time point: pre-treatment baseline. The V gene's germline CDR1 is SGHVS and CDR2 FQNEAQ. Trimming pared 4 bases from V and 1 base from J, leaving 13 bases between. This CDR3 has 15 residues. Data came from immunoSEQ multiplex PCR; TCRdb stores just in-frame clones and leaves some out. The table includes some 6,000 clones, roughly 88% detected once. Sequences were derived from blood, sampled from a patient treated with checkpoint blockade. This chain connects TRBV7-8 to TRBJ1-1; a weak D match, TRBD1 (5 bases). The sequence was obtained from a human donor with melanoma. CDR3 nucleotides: TGTGCCAGCAGCTCTGAGGGGCGACAGAACACTGAAGCTTTCTTT. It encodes CASSSEGRQNTEAFF.